This T cell receptor beta chain is drawn from a study of OX40 agonist ivuxolimab in advanced cancers. A note on the overall study: The costimulatory receptor OX40 (CD134) was targeted by ivuxolimab, a fully human IgG2 agonistic monoclonal antibody. Intravenous ivuxolimab was administered to patients every 2 weeks at six dose levels: 0.01, 0.1, 0.3, 1.5, 3 and 10 mg/kg. Of the roughly 51 patients in dose escalation, some 20 had hepatocellular carcinoma, roughly 15 had melanoma, 9 had renal cell carcinoma and 9 had head and neck cancer. In the dose-escalation cohort, 65% to 90% of patients were male, and the mean age was approximately 64 years, with a range of roughly 20 to 79. Patients were allowed to have had prior anti-PD-1, anti-PD-L1 or anti-CTLA-4 therapy, and around 40% of the dose-escalation patients had previously received checkpoint inhibitors. Partial responses occurred in three dose-escalation patients, of whom one had hepatocellular carcinoma and two had cutaneous melanoma. Peripheral TCRbeta sequencing aimed to test whether ivuxolimab altered TCR sequence diversity and caused clonal T-cell expansion. The monotherapy dose-escalation portion (N ≈ 50 patients) of the phase I ivuxolimab trial is reported in the paper.

On this clone: Its antigen target is currently unknown. Qualities for individual bases were not recorded, and no much larger clone is one base off.

For sequencing of the TCRbeta CDR3 region, genomic DNA was extracted from the sorted cells. TCRbeta CDR3 regions were sequenced using the immunoSEQ Assay. The table comes from immuneACCESS by way of TCRdb, which keeps in-frame sequences with V and J called. Part of the clones is missing from these tables; in studies checked, under half for an unresolved V gene and the rest for unknown reasons. This sample lists 45,000 or so clones; 80% were detected once. 4% to 5% of the sample comes from the top ten. On the study overall, not on this receptor specifically: At doses of 0.1 to 3.0 mg/kg, clonal expansion of both CD4+ and CD8+ T cells in blood was seen between baseline and week 6. Low levels of normalized T-cell clonal expansion were also seen in some patients who did not respond. After ivuxolimab, CD8+ T cells had more expanded clones than CD4+ T cells on average. The antigen specificity of the clonally expanded peripheral T cells was not determined. In partial responders in the 0.1-3.0 mg/kg groups, normalized peripheral clonal expansion was found to be among the lowest, especially among CD8+ T cells.

From its cysteine to its phenylalanine, the CDR3 spans 13 amino acids. The CDR3 DNA has 39 bases and is translated from base 1. V is cut by 5 bases and J by 4 bases, and the space between the germline ends is 11 bases. Based on the germline V gene (reference sequence), the CDR1 and CDR2 sequences are MNHNY and SVGAGI. Patients with a history of autoimmune disease or receiving systemic immunosuppression were excluded from the trial. Peripheral blood for TCR sequencing was collected from all dose cohorts at baseline, on cycle 4 day 1, and on cycle 7 day 1. Samples came from an open-label, multicenter, first-in-human phase I dose-escalation trial of ivuxolimab. Adults with locally advanced or metastatic melanoma, renal cell, hepatocellular, or head and neck squamous cell carcinoma were enrolled in the trial. CD4+ and CD8+ T cells were sorted separately from peripheral blood before TCR sequencing.

The source of this sequence is an adult with an advanced solid tumor such as melanoma, head and neck, liver or kidney cancer. This specimen was CD4+ or CD8+ T cells sorted from blood, taken in a trial of the OX40 agonist ivuxolimab. Recombination linked TRBV6-6 to TRBJ1-2; the D gene lacks a confident call. The CDR3 reads CASSPRFLYGYTF. The nucleotide sequence reads TGTGCCAGCAGTCCTAGGTTCCTCTATGGCTACACCTTC.